The 7 T cell receptor beta chains reported below all come from one sample, sequenced in a study of shared clonotypes between healthy human individuals. Sequenced by immunoSEQ multiplex PCR; TCRdb stores in-frame clones only, minus some. The repertoire holds approximately 2,000,000 clones, roughly 90% seen once, with approximately 0.41% in the top ten. Material for sequencing was naive CD4+ T cells from PBMCs. Subset meaning: CD45RA+ positively selected. The receptors stem from a man aged 18-30 years in good health. Some clones in this sample may be carry-over from other donors' samples.

J is TRBJ2-7 and V is TRBV7-9; 8 bases are a match to TRBD1. Looked up from germline, CDR1 is SEHNR and CDR2 is FQNEAQ (reference sequence). The V segment lost 2 bases and the J segment 3 bases; nucleotides outside the gene matches: 9. The CDR3 length is 16 residues. CDR3 DNA: TGTGCCAGCAGCTTATTTAGGGGACAGGCGTTCTACGAGCAGTACTTC. This translates into CASSLFRGQAFYEQYF.

The genes are TRBV19 and TRBJ1-2; possible D gene TRBD1, 5 bases. Germline V gene sequence: CDR1 LNHDA, CDR2 SQIVND (reference sequence). The CDR3 totals 14 residues. The ends were cut back, 4 bases at V and 5 bases at J, with 14 bases in the middle. Here the CDR3 reads CASSKKDTRYGYTF. The CDR3 DNA reads TGTGCCAGTAGTAAAAAGGACACCCGTTATGGCTACACCTTC.

The chain recombines TRBV5-1 with TRBJ1-2; D is unclear. V dropped 2 bases and J dropped 2 bases, with 10 bases sitting between them. The CDR3 has 14 amino acids. CDR1 and CDR2 (germline): SGHRS, YFSETQ. In nucleotides, the CDR3 is TGCGCCAGCAGCTTTGCGGTGGCAAACTATGGCTACACCTTC. Residues: CASSFAVANYGYTF.

V and J are TRBV7-7 and TRBJ2-5; no reliable D call. Germline CDR1 reads SSHAT; CDR2 reads FNYEAQ (reference sequence). V was clipped by 2 bases and J by 4 bases, with 11 bases between them. The CDR3 sequence is 14 residues long. CDR3 loop: CASSLSGRSETQYF. The CDR3 bases are TGTGCCAGCAGCTTAAGTGGTAGATCAGAGACCCAGTACTTC. Filled out from reference TRBV7-7 and TRBJ2-5, the complete variable domain reads GAGVSQSPRYKVTKRGQDVTLRCDPISSHATLYWYQQALGQGPEFLTYFNYEAQPDKSGLPSDRFSAERPEGSISTLTIQRTEQRDSAMYRCASSLSGRSETQYFGPGTRLLVL.

CDR3 loop: CASSPLFTGTSSYNEQFF. Written as DNA, the CDR3 is TGTGCCAGCAGCCCCCTCTTTACGGGAACGAGCTCCTACAATGAGCAGTTCTTC. This chain connects TRBV7-6 to TRBJ2-1, with D maybe TRBD2 (5 bases). CDR3 length equals 18 residues. Germline CDR1 SGHVS, CDR2 FNYEAQ. V lost 5 bases, J lost 0 bases, and 20 bases lay in between.

This clone was seen only once. The J gene is TRBJ1-6, the V gene TRBV7-8; TRBD1 matches 7 bases. The CDR3 covers 15 residues. Germline loops: CDR1 SGHVS, CDR2 FQNEAQ. With 3 bases clipped from V and 7 bases from J, the junction kept 6 bases outside the gene matches. CDR3 region: CASSLNRQGNSPLHF. The CDR3 bases are TGTGCCAGCAGCTTGAATCGACAGGGAAATTCACCCCTCCACTTT.

Concerning this clone itself: Other DNA sequences in this specimen translate into the identical CDR3. This sequence joins TRBV5-1 and TRBJ2-5; tentatively, D is TRBD2 (6 bases). Germline loops: CDR1 SGHRS, CDR2 YFSETQ. Trimming left V 0 bases short and J 2 bases short, with 8 bases between. The CDR3 loop spans 14 amino acids. CDR3 sequence (DNA): TGCGCCAGCAGCTTGGGGGGACTTCAAGAGACCCAGTACTTC. It codes for CASSLGGLQETQYF. The full variable domain, with the rest looked up from reference TRBV5-1 and TRBJ2-5, is KAGVTQTPRYLIKTRGQQVTLSCSPISGHRSVSWYQQTPGQGLQFLFEYFSETQRNKGNFPGRFSGRQFSNSRSEMNVSTLELGDSALYLCASSLGGLQETQYFGPGTRLLVL.